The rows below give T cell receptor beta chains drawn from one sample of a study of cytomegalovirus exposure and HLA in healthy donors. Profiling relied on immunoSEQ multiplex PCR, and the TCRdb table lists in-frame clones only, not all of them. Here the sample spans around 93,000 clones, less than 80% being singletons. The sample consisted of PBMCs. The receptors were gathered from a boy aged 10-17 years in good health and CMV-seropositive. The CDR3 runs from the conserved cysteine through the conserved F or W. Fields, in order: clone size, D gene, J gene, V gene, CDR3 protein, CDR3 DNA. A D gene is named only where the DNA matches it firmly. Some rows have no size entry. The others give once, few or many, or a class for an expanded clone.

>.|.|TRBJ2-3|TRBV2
CASTRQPGTDTQYF
TGTGCCAGCACCCGACAGCCGGGCACAGATACGCAGTATTTT
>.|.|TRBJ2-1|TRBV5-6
CASSRVGFYNEQFF
TGTGCCAGCAGCCGGGTGGGTTTCTACAATGAGCAGTTCTTC
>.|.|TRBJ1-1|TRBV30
CAWSLLTGNTEAFF
TGTGCCTGGAGCCTCCTGACAGGGAACACTGAAGCTTTCTTT
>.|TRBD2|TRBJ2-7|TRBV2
CASSEGAGYSYEQYF
TGTGCCAGCAGTGAAGGAGCGGGGTACTCCTACGAGCAGTACTTC
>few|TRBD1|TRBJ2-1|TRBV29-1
CSARTGGSGGRNEQFF
TGCAGCGCCCGGACAGGGGGCTCCGGCGGGAGAAATGAGCAGTTCTTC
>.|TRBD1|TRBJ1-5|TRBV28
CASSGDRVLSNQPQHF
TGTGCCAGCAGCGGGGACAGGGTCCTTAGCAATCAGCCCCAGCATTTT
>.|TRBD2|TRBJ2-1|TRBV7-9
CASSLLAGATNRDEQFF
TGTGCCAGCAGCTTACTAGCGGGGGCGACTAACAGGGATGAGCAGTTCTTC
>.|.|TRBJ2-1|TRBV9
CASSPDREDEQFF
TGTGCCAGCAGCCCCGACAGGGAGGATGAGCAGTTCTTC
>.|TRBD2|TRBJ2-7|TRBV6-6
CASNEGTIIEQYF
TGTGCCAGCAATGAGGGGACTATCATCGAGCAGTACTTC
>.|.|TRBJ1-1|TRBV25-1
CASSETVPNTEAFF
TGTGCCAGCAGTGAAACGGTCCCTAACACTGAAGCTTTCTTT
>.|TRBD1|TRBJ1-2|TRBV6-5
CASRDRGQGYTF
TGTGCCAGCAGGGACAGGGGGCAAGGCTACACCTTC
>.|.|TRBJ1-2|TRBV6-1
CASSESLGLGDGYTF
TGTGCCAGCAGTGAATCCCTGGGACTGGGGGATGGCTACACCTTC
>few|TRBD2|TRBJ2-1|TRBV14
CASSQVAGGPSSIPHEQFF
TGTGCCAGCAGCCAAGTAGCGGGAGGGCCATCTTCGATACCCCATGAGCAGTTCTTC
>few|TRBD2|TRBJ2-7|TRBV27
CASSQVAGGTEQYF
TGTGCCAGCAGCCAGGTGGCGGGAGGAACCGAGCAGTACTTC
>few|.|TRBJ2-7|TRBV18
CASSPPGGRPREQYF
TGTGCCAGCTCACCTCCGGGGGGCAGACCTCGAGAGCAGTACTTC
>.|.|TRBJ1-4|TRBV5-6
CASSFAEVNEKLFF
TGTGCCAGCAGCTTTGCGGAGGTGAATGAAAAACTGTTTTTT
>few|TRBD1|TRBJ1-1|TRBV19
CASTPGQGNTEAFF
TGTGCCAGTACTCCGGGACAGGGGAACACTGAAGCTTTCTTT
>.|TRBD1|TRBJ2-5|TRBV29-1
CSVEDTGAQETQYF
TGCAGCGTTGAGGATACAGGGGCCCAAGAGACCCAGTACTTC
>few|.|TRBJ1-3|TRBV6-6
CASSQGSGNTIYF
TGTGCCAGCAGTCAGGGTTCTGGAAACACCATATATTTT
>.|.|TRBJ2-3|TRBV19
CASSSWREHTSTDTQYF
TGTGCCAGTAGTTCATGGCGGGAACACACTAGCACAGATACGCAGTATTTT
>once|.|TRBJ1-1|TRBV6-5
CASRLVKGRGTEAFF
TGTGCCAGCAGACTGGTGAAGGGGAGGGGGACTGAGGCTTTCTTT
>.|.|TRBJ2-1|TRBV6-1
CASSENAQGRQFF
TGTGCCAGCAGTGAAAACGCACAGGGAAGGCAGTTCTTC
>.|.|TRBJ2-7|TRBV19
CASSTGMIYEQYF
TGTGCCAGTAGTACAGGGATGATCTACGAGCAGTACTTC
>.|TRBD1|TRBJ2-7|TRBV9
CASSPTPGQGDEQYF
TGTGCCAGCAGCCCCACCCCGGGGCAGGGGGACGAGCAGTACTTC
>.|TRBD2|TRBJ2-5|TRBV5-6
CASSLLAPQETQYF
TGTGCCAGCAGCTTACTAGCGCCCCAAGAGACCCAGTACTTC
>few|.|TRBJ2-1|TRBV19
CASSIGELGQFF
TGTGCCAGTAGTATCGGGGAGTTGGGGCAGTTCTTC
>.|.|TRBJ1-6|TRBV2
CASGKGAGYNSPLHF
TGTGCCAGCGGTAAAGGGGCAGGGTATAATTCACCCCTCCACTTT
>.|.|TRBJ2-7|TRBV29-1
CSVEDRQGGDEQYF
TGCAGCGTTGAAGATCGACAGGGAGGTGACGAGCAGTACTTC
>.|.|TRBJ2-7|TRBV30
CAWTTGIAYEQYF
TGTGCCTGGACCACAGGGATAGCCTACGAGCAGTACTTC
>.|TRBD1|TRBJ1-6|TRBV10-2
CATRGGENSPLHF
TGCGCCACCAGGGGGGGTGAGAATTCACCCCTCCACTTT
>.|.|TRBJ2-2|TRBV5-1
CASSPGTPNTGELFF
TGCGCCAGCTCTCCCGGGACTCCGAACACCGGGGAGCTGTTTTTT
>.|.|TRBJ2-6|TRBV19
CASSISSGANVLTF
TGTGCCAGTAGTATCAGCTCTGGGGCCAACGTCCTGACTTTC
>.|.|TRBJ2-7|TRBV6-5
CASSYSRGADEQYF
TGTGCCAGCAGTTACTCACGGGGGGCCGACGAGCAGTACTTC
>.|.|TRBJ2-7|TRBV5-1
CASSTRGDESEQYF
TGCGCCAGCAGCACCCGGGGAGACGAGTCCGAGCAGTACTTC
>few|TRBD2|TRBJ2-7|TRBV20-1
CSARWEGEQYF
TGCAGTGCTAGATGGGAGGGCGAGCAGTACTTC
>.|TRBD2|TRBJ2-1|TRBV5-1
CASSLGGTIRYNEQFF
TGCGCCAGCAGCTTGGGTGGGACTATACGGTACAATGAGCAGTTCTTC
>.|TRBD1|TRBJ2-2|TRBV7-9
CSSSLLRDSLSGELFF
TGTTCCAGCAGCCTACTCAGGGACAGCCTAAGCGGGGAGCTGTTTTTT
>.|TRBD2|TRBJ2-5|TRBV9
CASSVGGAGGLQETQYF
TGTGCCAGCAGCGTAGGAGGAGCGGGAGGCCTCCAAGAGACCCAGTACTTC
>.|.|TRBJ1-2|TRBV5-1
CASSFLGQNYGYTF
TGCGCCAGCAGCTTCCTTGGGCAGAACTATGGCTACACCTTC
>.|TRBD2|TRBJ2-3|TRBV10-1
CASSESIGLAGLIF
TGCGCCAGCAGTGAGTCAATAGGACTAGCGGGCCTAATTTTT
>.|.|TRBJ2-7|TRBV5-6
CASSFAGYYEQYF
TGTGCCAGCAGCTTTGCCGGTTACTACGAGCAGTACTTC
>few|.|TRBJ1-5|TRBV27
CASSLSPEGIQPQHF
TGTGCCAGCAGTTTAAGTCCGGAGGGGATCCAGCCCCAGCATTTT
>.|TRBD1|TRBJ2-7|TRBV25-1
CASSLGQGAHEQYF
TGTGCCAGCAGCCTTGGACAGGGGGCTCACGAGCAGTACTTC
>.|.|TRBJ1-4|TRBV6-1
CASSARHLTNEKLFF
TGTGCCAGCAGTGCTCGCCACTTGACTAATGAAAAACTGTTTTTT
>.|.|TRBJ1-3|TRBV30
CAWSVGTGNTIYF
TGTGCCTGGAGTGTAGGGACAGGAAACACCATATATTTT
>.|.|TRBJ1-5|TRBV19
CASTLYQAGPYQPQNF
TGTGCCAGTACCCTATATCAGGCAGGGCCTTATCAGCCCCAGAATTTT
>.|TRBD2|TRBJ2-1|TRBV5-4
CASSLGSGRAQRGNEQFF
TGTGCCAGCAGCTTGGGTAGCGGGAGGGCCCAGAGGGGCAATGAGCAGTTCTTC
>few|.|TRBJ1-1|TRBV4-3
CASSQAVDNTEAFF
TGCGCCAGCAGCCAAGCAGTCGATAACACTGAAGCTTTCTTT
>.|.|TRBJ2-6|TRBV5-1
CASRPSSGANVLTF
TGCGCCAGCAGACCTAGCTCTGGGGCCAACGTCCTGACTTTC
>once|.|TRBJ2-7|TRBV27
CASMDSSYEQYF
TGTGCCAGCATGGACAGCTCCTACGAGCAGTACTTC
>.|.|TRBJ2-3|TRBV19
CASSRGRLDTQYF
TGTGCCAGTAGCCGCGGCCGGCTGGATACGCAGTATTTT
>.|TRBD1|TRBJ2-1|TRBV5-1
CASSWVDRGRGEQFF
TGCGCCAGCAGCTGGGTAGACAGGGGGCGAGGTGAGCAGTTCTTC
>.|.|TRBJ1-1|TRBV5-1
CASRWQGGFDTEAFF
TGCGCCAGCAGATGGCAGGGAGGGTTCGACACTGAAGCTTTCTTT
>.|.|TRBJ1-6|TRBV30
CAWSVNSPLHF
TGTGCCTGGAGCGTTAATTCACCCCTCCACTTT
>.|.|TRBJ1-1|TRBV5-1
CASSFTQNTEAFF
TGCGCCAGCAGCTTTACTCAGAACACTGAAGCTTTCTTT
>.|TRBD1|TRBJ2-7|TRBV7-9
CASSLFGTGVHEQYF
TGTGCCAGCAGCTTATTTGGGACAGGGGTCCACGAGCAGTACTTC
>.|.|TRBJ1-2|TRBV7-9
CASSPGVYGYTF
TGTGCCAGCAGCCCCGGGGTTTATGGCTACACCTTC
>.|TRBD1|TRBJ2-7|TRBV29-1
CSAGGDRGHEQYF
TGCAGCGCCGGGGGAGACAGGGGCCACGAGCAGTACTTC
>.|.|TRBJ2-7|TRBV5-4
CASSPSLGGSYEQYF
TGTGCCAGCAGCCCGTCGTTGGGGGGTTCCTACGAGCAGTACTTC